This T cell receptor beta chain was captured in a study of cytomegalovirus exposure and HLA in healthy donors. Study overall: Caucasian-associated ancestry cluster membership applied to about 77% of under 450 genotyped donors. Findings and limits, study-wide: Three CMV-associated chains proved CMV antigen-specific in vitro. The study flagged about 160 TCR beta chains as cytomegalovirus-associated.

Germline V gene lookup returns CDR1 SGHRS and CDR2 YFSETQ. The CDR3 covers 14 residues. V lost 4 bases, J lost 5 bases, and 16 bases lay in between. PCR primers comprised 60 Vbeta and 13 Jbeta primers. In the authors' methods: The authors later counted some 76 million unique TCR beta chains, approximately 12 million of them shared. Produced via immunoSEQ multiplex PCR; TCRdb's table is partial and in-frame only. The V and J calls and clone size are taken from that table; D and trimming were inferred from the DNA. The sample lists about 240,000 clones, around 80% seen once, with roughly 0.45% in the top ten. Regarding this clone: What it recognizes is unknown.

The specimen was PBMCs. J is TRBJ2-7 and V is TRBV5-1; maybe TRBD2 (6 bases). The receptor was derived from a boy under 18 in good health and CMV-seronegative. The CDR3 DNA follows: TGCGCCAGCAGCCCCCGGCGGGGAAGCGACGAGCAGTACTTC. Encoded protein: CASSPRRGSDEQYF.